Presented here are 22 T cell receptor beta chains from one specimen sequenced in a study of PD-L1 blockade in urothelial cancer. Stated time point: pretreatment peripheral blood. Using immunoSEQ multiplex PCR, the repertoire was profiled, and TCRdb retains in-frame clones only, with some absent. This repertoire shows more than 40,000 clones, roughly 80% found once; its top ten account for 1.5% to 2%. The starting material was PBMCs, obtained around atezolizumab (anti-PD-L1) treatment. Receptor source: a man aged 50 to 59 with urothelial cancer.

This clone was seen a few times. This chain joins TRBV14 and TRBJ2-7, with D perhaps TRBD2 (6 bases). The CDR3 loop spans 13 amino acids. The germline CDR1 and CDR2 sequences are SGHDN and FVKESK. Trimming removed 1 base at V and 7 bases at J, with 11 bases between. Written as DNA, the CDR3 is TGTGCCAGCAGCCAAGGACGGGGGTTTGAGCAGTACGTC. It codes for CASSQGRGFEQYV.

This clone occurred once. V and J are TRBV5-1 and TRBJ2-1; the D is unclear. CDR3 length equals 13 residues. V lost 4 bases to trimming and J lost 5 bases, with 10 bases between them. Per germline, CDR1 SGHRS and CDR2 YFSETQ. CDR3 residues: CASSQQANNEQFF. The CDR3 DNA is TGCGCCAGCAGCCAGCAGGCCAACAATGAGCAGTTCTTC.

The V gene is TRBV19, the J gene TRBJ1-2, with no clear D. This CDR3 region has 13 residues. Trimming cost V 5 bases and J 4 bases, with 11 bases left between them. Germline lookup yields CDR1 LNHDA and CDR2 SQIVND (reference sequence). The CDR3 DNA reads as TGTGCCAGTAGTCCCGGTAGAACCTATGGCTACACCTTC. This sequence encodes CASSPGRTYGYTF.

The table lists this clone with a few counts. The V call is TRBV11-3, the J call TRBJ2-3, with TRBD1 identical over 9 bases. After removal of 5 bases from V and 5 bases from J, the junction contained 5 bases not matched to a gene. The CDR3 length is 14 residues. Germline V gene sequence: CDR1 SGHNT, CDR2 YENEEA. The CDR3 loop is CASSLTGGKDTQYF. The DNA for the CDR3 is TGTGCCAGCAGCCTTACAGGGGGCAAAGATACGCAGTATTTT.

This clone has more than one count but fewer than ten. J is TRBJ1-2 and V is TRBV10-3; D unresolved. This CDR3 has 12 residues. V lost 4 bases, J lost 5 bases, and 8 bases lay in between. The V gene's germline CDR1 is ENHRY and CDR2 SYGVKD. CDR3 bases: TGTGCCATCAGTGCCACAGAGTATGGCTACACCTTC. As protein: CAISATEYGYTF.

The CDR3 region has the DNA TGTGCCAGCTCACCACCTTCCGGGACAAAGTATAGCAATCAGCCCCAGCATTTT. It translates to CASSPPSGTKYSNQPQHF. The chain combines TRBV18 with TRBJ1-5; TRBD1 is a possible D gene (6 bases). CDR3 length: 18 amino acids. Germline loops: CDR1 KGHSH, CDR2 LQKENI. Trimming removed 0 bases from V and 0 bases from J, with 15 bases in between.

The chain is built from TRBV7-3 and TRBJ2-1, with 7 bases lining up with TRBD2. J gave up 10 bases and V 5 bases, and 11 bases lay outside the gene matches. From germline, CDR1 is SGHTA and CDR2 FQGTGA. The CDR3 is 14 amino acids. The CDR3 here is CASSLGPLGGEQFF. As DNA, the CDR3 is TGTGCCAGCAGCCTCGGGCCTTTGGGGGGGGAGCAGTTCTTC.

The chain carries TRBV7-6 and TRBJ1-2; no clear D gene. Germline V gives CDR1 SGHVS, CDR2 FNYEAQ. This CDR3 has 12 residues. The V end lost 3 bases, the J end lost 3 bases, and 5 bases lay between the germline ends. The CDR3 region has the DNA TGTGCCAGCAGCTTCCGAGACTATGGCTACACCTTC. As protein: CASSFRDYGYTF.

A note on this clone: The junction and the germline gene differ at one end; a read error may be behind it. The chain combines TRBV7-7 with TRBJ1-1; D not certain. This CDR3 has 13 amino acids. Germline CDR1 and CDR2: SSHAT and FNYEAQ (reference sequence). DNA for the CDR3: TGTGCTAGCAGCCAAACACGAAACACTGAAGCTTTCTTT. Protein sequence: CASSQTRNTEAFF.

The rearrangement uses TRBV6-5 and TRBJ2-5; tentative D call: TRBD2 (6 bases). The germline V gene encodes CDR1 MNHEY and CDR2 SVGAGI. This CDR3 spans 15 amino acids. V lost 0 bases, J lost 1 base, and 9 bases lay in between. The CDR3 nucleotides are TGTGCCAGCAGTTACTCTAAGACTAGCCAAGAGACCCAGTACTTC. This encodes CASSYSKTSQETQYF.

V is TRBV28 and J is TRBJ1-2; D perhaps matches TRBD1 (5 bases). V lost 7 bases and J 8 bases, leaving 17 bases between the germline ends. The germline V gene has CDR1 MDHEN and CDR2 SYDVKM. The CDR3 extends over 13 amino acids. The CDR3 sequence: CASKQPQGRGYTF. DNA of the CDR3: TGTGCCAGCAAGCAACCCCAGGGTAGGGGCTACACCTTC.

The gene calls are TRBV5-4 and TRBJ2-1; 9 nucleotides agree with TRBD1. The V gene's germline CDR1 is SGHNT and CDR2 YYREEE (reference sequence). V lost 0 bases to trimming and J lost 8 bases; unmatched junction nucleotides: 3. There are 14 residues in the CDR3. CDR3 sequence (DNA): TGTGCCAGCAGCTTGGTGGACAGGGGCGATGAGCAGTTCTTC. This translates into CASSLVDRGDEQFF.

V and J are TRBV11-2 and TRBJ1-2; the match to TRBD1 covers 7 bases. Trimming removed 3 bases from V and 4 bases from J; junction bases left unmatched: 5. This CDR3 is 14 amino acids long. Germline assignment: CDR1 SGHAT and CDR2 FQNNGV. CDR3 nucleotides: TGTGCCAGCAGCTTCGGGACAGTGAGCTATGGCTACACCTTC. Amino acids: CASSFGTVSYGYTF.

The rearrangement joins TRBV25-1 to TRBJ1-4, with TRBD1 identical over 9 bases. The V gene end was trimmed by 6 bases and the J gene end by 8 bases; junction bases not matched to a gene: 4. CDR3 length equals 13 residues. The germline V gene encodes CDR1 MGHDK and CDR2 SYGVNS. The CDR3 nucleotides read TGTGCCAGCAGAGGGACAGGGCCGGAAAAACTGTTTTTT. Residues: CASRGTGPEKLFF.

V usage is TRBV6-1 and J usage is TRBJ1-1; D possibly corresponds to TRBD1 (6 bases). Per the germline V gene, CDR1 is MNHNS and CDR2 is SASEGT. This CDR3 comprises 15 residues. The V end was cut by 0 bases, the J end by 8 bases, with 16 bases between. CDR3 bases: TGTGCCAGCAGTGAAGCCATGGGGACATCATTAGAAGCTTTCTTT. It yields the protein CASSEAMGTSLEAFF.

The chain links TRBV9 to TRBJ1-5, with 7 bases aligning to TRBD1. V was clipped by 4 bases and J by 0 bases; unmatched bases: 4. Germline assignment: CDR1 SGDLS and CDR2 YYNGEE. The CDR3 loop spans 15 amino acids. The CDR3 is CASSLGQYSNQPQHF. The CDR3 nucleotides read TGTGCCAGCAGCCTGGGACAGTATAGCAATCAGCCCCAGCATTTT.

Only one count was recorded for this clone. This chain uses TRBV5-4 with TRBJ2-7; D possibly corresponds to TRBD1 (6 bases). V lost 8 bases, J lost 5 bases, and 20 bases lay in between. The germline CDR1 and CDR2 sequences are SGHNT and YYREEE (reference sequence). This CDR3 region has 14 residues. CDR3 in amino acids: CASRRGQLLDEQYF. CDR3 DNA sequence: TGTGCCAGTCGAAGAGGACAGCTCTTGGACGAGCAGTACTTC.

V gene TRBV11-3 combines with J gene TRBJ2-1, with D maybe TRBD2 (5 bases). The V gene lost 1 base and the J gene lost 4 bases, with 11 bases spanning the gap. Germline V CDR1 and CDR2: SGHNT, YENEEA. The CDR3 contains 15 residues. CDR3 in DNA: TGTGCCAGCAGCTTAGCCCAGGAGGCATACAATGAGCAGTTCTTC. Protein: CASSLAQEAYNEQFF.

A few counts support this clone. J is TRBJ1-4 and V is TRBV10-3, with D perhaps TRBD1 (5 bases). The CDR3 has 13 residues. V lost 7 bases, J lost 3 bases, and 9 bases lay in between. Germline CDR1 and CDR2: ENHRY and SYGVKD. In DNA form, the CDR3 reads TGTGCCATCAACCAGGGATCTAATGAAAAACTGTTTTTT. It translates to CAINQGSNEKLFF.

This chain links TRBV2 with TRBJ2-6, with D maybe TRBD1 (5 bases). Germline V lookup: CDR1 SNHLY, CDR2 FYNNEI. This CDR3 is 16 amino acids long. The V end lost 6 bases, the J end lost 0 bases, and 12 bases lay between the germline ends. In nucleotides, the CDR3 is TGTGCCAGCAGGAACAGGCGAAACTCTGGGGCCAACGTCCTGACTTTC. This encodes CASRNRRNSGANVLTF.

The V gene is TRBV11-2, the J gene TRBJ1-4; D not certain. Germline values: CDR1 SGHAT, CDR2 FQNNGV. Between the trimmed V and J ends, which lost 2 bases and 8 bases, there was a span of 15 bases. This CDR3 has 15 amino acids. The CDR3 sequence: CASSLLNINGEKLFF. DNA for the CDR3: TGTGCCAGCAGCTTACTCAACATAAACGGGGAAAAACTGTTTTTT.

The DNA for the CDR3 is TGTGCCAGCAGCGACAGAAGTGGTGGAAACACCATATATTTT. Translation: CASSDRSGGNTIYF. The chain is built from TRBV6-5 and TRBJ1-3; D is perhaps TRBD1 (5 bases). V was clipped by 6 bases and J by 3 bases, with 12 bases between them. CDR3 length: 14 amino acids. Per the germline V gene, CDR1 is MNHEY and CDR2 is SVGAGI.